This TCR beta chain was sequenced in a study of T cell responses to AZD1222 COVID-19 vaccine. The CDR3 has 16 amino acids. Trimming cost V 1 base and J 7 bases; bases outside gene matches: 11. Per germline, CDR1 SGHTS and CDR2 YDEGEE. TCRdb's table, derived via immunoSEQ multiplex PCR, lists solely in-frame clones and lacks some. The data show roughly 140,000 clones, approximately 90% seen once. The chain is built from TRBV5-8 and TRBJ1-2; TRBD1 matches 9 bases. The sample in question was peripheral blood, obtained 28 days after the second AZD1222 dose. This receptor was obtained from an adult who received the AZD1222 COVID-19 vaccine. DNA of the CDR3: TGTGCCAGCAGCTTGTGGGTCACAGGGGGCAACGGTGGCTACACCTTC. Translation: CASSLWVTGGNGGYTF.